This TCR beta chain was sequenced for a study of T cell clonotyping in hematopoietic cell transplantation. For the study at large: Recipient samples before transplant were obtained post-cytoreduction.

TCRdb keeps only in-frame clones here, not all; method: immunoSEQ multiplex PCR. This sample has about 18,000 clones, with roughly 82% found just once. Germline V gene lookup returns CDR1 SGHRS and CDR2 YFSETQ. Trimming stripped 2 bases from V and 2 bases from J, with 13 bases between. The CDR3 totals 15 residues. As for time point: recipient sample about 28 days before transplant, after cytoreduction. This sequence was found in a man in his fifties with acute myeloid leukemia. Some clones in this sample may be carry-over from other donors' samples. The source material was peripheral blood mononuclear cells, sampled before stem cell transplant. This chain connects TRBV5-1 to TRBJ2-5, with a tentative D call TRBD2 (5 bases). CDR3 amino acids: CASSLQTGNQETQYF. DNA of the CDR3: TGCGCCAGCAGCTTACAAACCGGGAATCAAGAGACCCAGTACTTC.